These 4 T cell receptor beta chains came from one sample sequenced in a study of T cells after posttransplantation cyclophosphamide. Method: immunoSEQ multiplex PCR; TCRdb's copy keeps in-frame clones and lacks some. This sample has some 47,000 clones, with 86% found just once. Sequenced sample: PBMCs. Receptor source: a man aged 30-40 years with a blood cancer, CMV-positive, and with a related stem cell donor.

This clone was counted a few times. The chain has TRBV7-9 and TRBJ2-7; 7 bases agree with TRBD1. This CDR3 region has 11 residues. V trimming: 8 bases; J trimming: 2 bases; junction bases outside the gene matches: 0. Germline V gives CDR1 SEHNR, CDR2 FQNEAQ (reference sequence). DNA for the CDR3: TGTGCCAGCCAGGGGGCCTACGAGCAGTACTTC. As protein: CASQGAYEQYF. Full variable domain (missing parts from reference TRBV7-9 and TRBJ2-7): DTGVSQNPRHKITKRGQNVTFRCDPISEHNRLYWYRQTLGQGPEFLTYFQNEAQLEKSRLLSDRFSAERPKGSFSTLEIQRTEQGDSAMYLCASQGAYEQYFGPGTRLTVT.

V usage is TRBV7-2 and J usage is TRBJ1-1; 8 positions agree with TRBD1. V gave up 4 bases and J gave up 6 bases; unmatched junction bases: 4. Germline CDR1 SGHTA, CDR2 FQGNSA. The CDR3 runs 13 residues. The CDR3 coding sequence is TGTGCCAGCAGCTCAGGGGGCGCCTCTGAAGCTTTCTTT. Translated: CASSSGGASEAFF. The variable domain in full, completed from reference TRBV7-2 and TRBJ1-1, reads GAGVSQSPSNKVTEKGKDVELRCDPISGHTALYWYRQSLGQGLEFLIYFQGNSAPDKSGLPSDRFSAERTGGSVSTLTIQRTQQEDSAVYLCASSSGGASEAFFGQGTRLTVV.

The chain combines TRBV25-1 with TRBJ2-3; 14 bases map to TRBD2. The CDR3 is 17 amino acids. After removal of 5 bases from V and 2 bases from J, the junction contained 6 bases not matched to a gene. Germline assignment: CDR1 MGHDK and CDR2 SYGVNS. The CDR3 protein is CASSPWTSGGITDTQYF. The CDR3 DNA reads as TGTGCCAGCAGTCCATGGACTAGCGGGGGGATCACAGATACGCAGTATTTT.

The chain has TRBV7-2 and TRBJ2-2; unclear D gene. Germline-derived CDR1 and CDR2 are SGHTA and FQGNSA. The CDR3 sequence is 13 residues long. The germline V and J ends were trimmed by 3 bases and 2 bases, with 4 bases remaining between them. The chain's CDR3 is CASSFYNTGELFF. CDR3 nucleotides: TGTGCCAGCAGCTTCTACAACACCGGGGAGCTGTTTTTT.